Presented here are 27 T cell receptor beta chains from one specimen sequenced in a study of T cell repertoires in cytomegalovirus infection. TCRdb processed the reads anew with MiXCR; each CDR3 protein has one entry. Of a few hundred thousand distinct CDR3 sequences listed, over 7.5% are singletons. Source material: PBMCs. These receptors all stem from a human donor in good health (CMV status not recorded). Some clones in this sample may be carry-over from other donors' samples.

This chain connects TRBV7-2 to TRBJ1-1; D is ambiguous. The CDR3 has 13 amino acids. V lost 4 bases and J 1 base, leaving 7 bases between the germline ends. Germline V gene data show CDR1 as SGHTA and CDR2 as FQGNSA. CDR3: CASSSHSNTEAFF. Here the CDR3 DNA reads TGTGCCAGCAGCTCGCACTCGAACACTGAAGCTTTCTTT.

This clonotype was detected only a few times. This chain joins TRBV2 and TRBJ1-1; tentative D call: TRBD1 (5 bases). With 6 bases removed from V and 4 bases from J, the gap between germline ends came to 15 bases. Germline V gives CDR1 SNHLY, CDR2 FYNNEI. The CDR3 spans 14 residues. CDR3 protein: CASRGDGRSTEAFF. For the CDR3, the DNA is TGTGCCAGCAGGGGGGACGGTCGAAGCACTGAAGCTTTCTTT.

This clonotype was counted at least ten times. The V call is TRBV12-3 or TRBV12-4, the J call TRBJ1-6, with 7 bases that match TRBD1. V gave up 6 bases and J gave up 9 bases; unmatched junction bases: 11. This CDR3 is 15 amino acids long. The CDR3 region is CASSALTGKRSPLHF. CDR3 DNA sequence: TGTGCCAGCAGCGCCCTGACAGGGAAACGTTCACCCCTCCACTTT.

This clonotype showed up just a few times. V usage is TRBV6-2 or TRBV6-3 and J usage is TRBJ2-5, with a possible D match to TRBD2 (6 bases). V gave up 6 bases and J gave up 1 base, with 18 bases separating them. In germline, CDR1 is MNHEY, CDR2 SVGEGT. CDR3 length: 16 amino acids. For the CDR3, the DNA is TGTGCCAGCAGCCTTCGGGGACGGGGGAGCCAAGAGACCCAGTACTTC. Translating gives CASSLRGRGSQETQYF.

The rearrangement joins TRBV5-1 to TRBJ2-5; 10 bases are a match to TRBD2. The trim removed 5 bases at V and 2 bases at J, leaving 3 bases unmatched. CDR3 size: 14 residues. Germline lookup yields CDR1 SGHRS and CDR2 YFSETQ. CDR3 amino acids: CASRTSGAQETQYF. The CDR3 nucleotides are TGCGCCAGCAGAACTAGCGGGGCACAAGAGACCCAGTACTTC.

This sequence joins TRBV30 and TRBJ2-2; D call uncertain. V was trimmed by 3 bases and J by 3 bases, leaving 5 bases between them. The CDR3 sequence is 12 residues long. In germline, CDR1 is GTSNPN, CDR2 SVGIG (reference sequence). As DNA, the CDR3 is TGTGCCTGGAGACCCCACACCGGGGAGCTGTTTTTT. It encodes CAWRPHTGELFF.

This clonotype was picked up a small number of times. The chain links TRBV12-3 or TRBV12-4 to TRBJ1-5; 7 positions match TRBD1. CDR3 length: 15 residues. J gave up 7 bases and V 6 bases, and 12 bases lay outside the gene matches. This CDR3 is CASSLLPGQTQPQHF. Written as DNA, the CDR3 is TGTGCCAGCAGCCTTCTTCCGGGACAGACACAGCCCCAGCATTTT.

This clonotype was seen a handful of times. This chain connects TRBV4-2 to TRBJ2-5; D may be TRBD1 (5 bases). Germline lookup yields CDR1 LGHNA and CDR2 YNFKEQ. V was shortened by 0 bases and J by 5 bases, with 10 bases between the two germline ends. The CDR3 extends over 14 amino acids. CDR3 nucleotides: TGTGCCAGCAGCCAAGATCAAAGGGGCGAGACCCAGTACTTC. It translates to CASSQDQRGETQYF.

There are many counts of this clonotype. The genes are TRBV11-2 and TRBJ2-7; weak D call: TRBD2 (5 bases). The CDR3 loop spans 15 amino acids. The germline V and J ends were trimmed by 2 bases and 1 base, with 12 bases remaining between them. The germline gives CDR1 SGHAT, CDR2 FQNNGV. In DNA form, the CDR3 reads TGTGCCAGCAGCTTAACGGACTCCCCATCCTACGAGCAGTACTTC. Protein product: CASSLTDSPSYEQYF.

The J gene is TRBJ2-1, the V gene TRBV20-1, with 11 bases that match TRBD2. This CDR3 is 17 amino acids long. The V gene's germline CDR1 is DFQATT and CDR2 SNEGSKA (reference sequence). Trimming at V came to 0 bases and at J to 3 bases, leaving 7 bases not matched to a gene. The CDR3 sequence is CSARDPRLAGNYNEQFF. The CDR3 nucleotides read TGCAGTGCTAGAGATCCCAGACTAGCGGGAAACTACAATGAGCAGTTCTTC.

The chain combines TRBV12-5 with TRBJ2-5; 7 positions agree with TRBD2. Germline-derived CDR1 and CDR2 are LGHNT and FRNRAP. The trim removed 4 bases at V and 7 bases at J, leaving 12 bases unmatched. This CDR3 has 15 amino acids. This CDR3 reads CASGSGTDWGGTQYF. The CDR3 region has the DNA TGTGCTAGTGGTTCAGGGACTGACTGGGGGGGGACCCAGTACTTC.

Turning to this clonotype: A single base separates this from a much larger clone, so it may be a read error. The J gene is TRBJ1-3, the V gene TRBV7-2; D is undetermined. Trimming left V 1 base short and J 4 bases short, with 17 bases between. From germline, CDR1 is SGHTA and CDR2 FQGNSA. The CDR3 consists of 17 residues. The CDR3 nucleotides are TGTGCCAGCAGCTTAGACCCATACCGAACGGGAGGAAACACCATATATTTT. Its protein is CASSLDPYRTGGNTIYF.

This clonotype has only a few counts. The V gene is TRBV12-3 or TRBV12-4, the J gene TRBJ1-1, with 8 nucleotides matching TRBD1. The CDR3 contains 15 residues. Losses at the gene ends were 7 bases for V and 7 bases for J; bases not matched to a gene: 14. CDR3 protein: CASTLGGTGPLEAFF. The DNA for the CDR3 is TGTGCCAGCACTCTCGGCGGGACAGGCCCCCTTGAAGCTTTCTTT.

This clonotype was detected only a few times. The gene calls are TRBV7-9 and TRBJ1-2, with 10 bases aligning to TRBD1. Germline CDR1 reads SEHNR; CDR2 reads FQNEAQ (reference sequence). The J segment lost 4 bases and the V segment lost 4 bases, leaving 9 bases of the junction unmatched. The CDR3 runs to 16 residues. CDR3 loop: CASSSGTGVPIYGYTF. In DNA, the CDR3 is TGTGCCAGCAGCTCCGGGACAGGGGTCCCCATCTATGGCTACACCTTC.

This clonotype was seen ten or more times. V usage is TRBV2 and J usage is TRBJ2-1, with 8 bases matching TRBD2. CDR1 and CDR2 (germline): SNHLY, FYNNEI. Unmatched junction bases numbered 6, after V lost 7 bases and J lost 7 bases. The CDR3 runs 13 residues. The CDR3 is CASMIERGNEQFF. CDR3 nucleotides: TGTGCCAGCATGATTGAGCGGGGGAATGAGCAGTTCTTC.

The chain uses TRBV6-5 and TRBJ2-5; no definite D call. V lost 0 bases, J lost 4 bases, and 15 bases lay in between. Per the germline V gene, CDR1 is MNHEY and CDR2 is SVGAGI. This CDR3 spans 16 amino acids. The CDR3 DNA is TGTGCCAGCAGTTACTCGACAAGGTGGTTCCCAGAGACCCAGTACTTC. Residues: CASSYSTRWFPETQYF.

This clonotype was seen repeatedly, ten times or more. The V call is TRBV23-1, the J call TRBJ2-4, with D unclear. TRBV23-1 belongs to the ORF category, with a function that is uncertain. Trimming pared 5 bases from V and 0 bases from J, leaving 14 bases between. CDR3 size: 16 residues. CDR3 loop: CASSSAGWEAKNIQYF. CDR3 sequence (DNA): TGCGCCAGCAGTTCTGCAGGCTGGGAAGCCAAAAACATTCAGTACTTC.

This clonotype occurred many times. V usage is TRBV7-2 and J usage is TRBJ1-5; the D gene is possibly TRBD1 (5 bases). The CDR3 loop spans 20 amino acids. Trimming cost V 5 bases and J 0 bases, with 26 bases left between them. Germline V gives CDR1 SGHTA, CDR2 FQGNSA. This chain's CDR3 is CASSPAPGPGGRYSNQPQHF. CDR3 coding DNA: TGTGCCAGCAGCCCTGCACCGGGTCCGGGGGGTAGATATAGCAATCAGCCCCAGCATTTT. The full variable domain, with the rest looked up from reference TRBV7-2 and TRBJ1-5, is GAGVSQSPSNKVTEKGKDVELRCDPISGHTALYWYRQSLGQGLEFLIYFQGNSAPDKSGLPSDRFSAERTGGSVSTLTIQRTQQEDSAVYLCASSPAPGPGGRYSNQPQHFGDGTRLSIL.

The chain carries TRBV20-1 and TRBJ2-3; maybe TRBD1 (5 bases). Looked up from germline, CDR1 is DFQATT and CDR2 is SNEGSKA (reference sequence). There are 12 residues in the CDR3. The germline V and J ends were trimmed by 5 bases and 4 bases, with 10 bases remaining between them. The CDR3 here is CSAGQGSDTQYF. The CDR3, as DNA: TGCAGTGCTGGCCAGGGTTCAGATACGCAGTATTTT.

This clonotype was detected many times. The rearrangement links TRBV7-2 to TRBJ2-6; maybe TRBD2 (6 bases). Per the germline V gene, CDR1 is SGHTA and CDR2 is FQGNSA. This CDR3 comprises 15 residues. The V end lost 7 bases, the J end lost 2 bases, and 12 bases lay between the germline ends. CDR3 amino acids: CASMREFTGANVLTF. CDR3 DNA: TGTGCCAGCATGCGGGAATTCACTGGGGCCAACGTCCTGACTTTC.

This clonotype was counted at least ten times. The rearrangement joins TRBV7-2 to TRBJ1-1, with no clear D. The germline V and J ends were trimmed by 1 base and 10 bases, with 7 bases remaining between them. The CDR3 runs 11 residues. Germline V gene sequence: CDR1 SGHTA, CDR2 FQGNSA. The CDR3: CASSLGFRAFF. Written as DNA, the CDR3 is TGTGCCAGCAGCTTAGGTTTTCGAGCTTTCTTT.

This clonotype showed up just a few times. The rearrangement links TRBV29-1 to TRBJ2-1, with D hard to call. V lost 6 bases, J lost 5 bases, and 11 bases lay in between. Germline CDR1 SQVTM, CDR2 ANQGSEA. The CDR3 is made up of 12 amino acids. CDR3 bases: TGCAGCGTGGAGAGGTGGGACAATGAGCAGTTCTTC. This sequence encodes CSVERWDNEQFF.

This clonotype has more than one count but fewer than ten. The V call is TRBV2, the J call TRBJ2-1, with 10 nucleotides matching TRBD1. The CDR3 extends over 14 amino acids. With V trimmed by 7 bases and J by 1 base, 1 base remained unmatched. CDR1 SNHLY and CDR2 FYNNEI come from the germline V gene. As DNA, the CDR3 is TGTGCCAGCATGGGACAGGGGTCCTACAATGAGCAGTTCTTC. Translating gives CASMGQGSYNEQFF.

This clonotype was seen repeatedly, ten times or more. The V call is TRBV12-3 or TRBV12-4, the J call TRBJ1-4; D is unclear. V was cut by 3 bases and J by 6 bases, with 20 bases left in between. This CDR3 spans 17 amino acids. CDR3 DNA: TGTGCCAGCAGTTTTCTATATCGTGGGTTTGCGGATGAAAAACTGTTTTTT. Translation gives CASSFLYRGFADEKLFF.

The table lists this clonotype with a few counts. The chain links TRBV6-2 or TRBV6-3 to TRBJ1-1; D possibly corresponds to TRBD1 (5 bases). V lost 2 bases and J 0 bases, leaving 13 bases between the germline ends. Looked up from germline, CDR1 is MNHEY and CDR2 is SVGEGT. The CDR3 covers 16 residues. The CDR3 loop reads CASSYPAGGVNTEAFF. The DNA of the CDR3 is TGTGCCAGCAGTTACCCCGCTGGGGGGGTGAACACTGAAGCTTTCTTT.

In its sample, this clonotype was seen a few times. The rearrangement uses TRBV28 and TRBJ1-1; no clear D gene. Germline V gives CDR1 MDHEN, CDR2 SYDVKM. The CDR3 extends over 13 amino acids. Trimming shortened V by 5 bases and J by 4 bases, and 11 bases separated the two germline ends. The CDR3 reads CASSGPVPTEAFF. Written as DNA, the CDR3 is TGTGCCAGCAGTGGGCCGGTCCCCACTGAAGCTTTCTTT.

This clonotype appeared many times. The rearrangement uses TRBV4-1 and TRBJ1-1; D is ambiguous. Trimming stripped 1 base from V and 5 bases from J, with 8 bases between. The CDR3 loop spans 13 amino acids. Germline CDR1 is MGHRA and CDR2 is YSYEKL. CDR3 coding DNA: TGCGCCAGCAGCCAAGGAATAGGGACTGAAGCTTTCTTT. Translating it yields CASSQGIGTEAFF.